Each of the 23 T cell receptor beta chains below was sequenced from the same sample in a study of response to subunit inactivated influenza vaccine. In TCRdb, the RT-PCR reads were re-called with MiXCR into one record per CDR3 protein. This sample has around 300,000 distinct CDR3 sequences, with 20% to 25% found just once. The specimen comprised PBMCs from blood, sampled about 20 months after vaccination. Source of these receptors: a man aged 50 to 69 who received an inactivated influenza vaccine.

This clonotype was detected only a few times. The genes are TRBV6-6 and TRBJ1-1; D remains unclear. V lost 6 bases and J lost 0, with 8 bases in between. Germline V gives CDR1 MNHNY, CDR2 SVGAGI (reference sequence). The CDR3 is made up of 13 amino acids. CDR3 residues: CASSQAVNTEAFF. The CDR3 nucleotides read TGTGCCAGCAGCCAGGCCGTGAACACTGAAGCTTTCTTT.

The chain joins TRBV28 to TRBJ2-3, with a tentative D call TRBD1 (5 bases). Germline lookup yields CDR1 MDHEN and CDR2 SYDVKM. Trimming removed 4 bases at V and 2 bases at J, with 13 bases between. This CDR3 contains 15 residues. The DNA of the CDR3 is TGTGCCAGCAGTTGGGGCAGGGCAGACACAGATACGCAGTATTTT. The encoded protein is CASSWGRADTDTQYF.

This clonotype was counted only a few times. This sequence joins TRBV6-1 and TRBJ1-1; 10 positions match TRBD1. Germline values: CDR1 MNHNS, CDR2 SASEGT. CDR3 size: 14 residues. V lost 6 bases, J lost 7 bases, and 8 bases stayed unmatched. The DNA for the CDR3 is TGTGCCAGCAGGACGACAGGGGGCCGTGGTGAAGCTTTCTTT. Its protein is CASRTTGGRGEAFF.

This clonotype showed up just a few times. The gene calls are TRBV24-1 and TRBJ2-2; D gene ambiguous. Per germline, CDR1 KGHDR and CDR2 SFDVKD. Trimming shortened V by 8 bases and J by 1 base, and 4 bases separated the two germline ends. This CDR3 is built from 12 residues. DNA of the CDR3: TGTGCCACCAAAGGGAACACCGGGGAGCTGTTTTTT. The encoded protein is CATKGNTGELFF.

This clonotype was seen only a few times. The rearrangement joins TRBV20-1 to TRBJ1-2; no definite D call. The V gene's germline CDR1 is DFQATT and CDR2 SNEGSKA (reference sequence). The CDR3 spans 12 residues. V was cut by 4 bases and J by 7 bases, with 13 bases left in between. In nucleotides, the CDR3 is TGCAGTGCTATTTTCAGCCAAATTGGCTACACCTTC. This translates into CSAIFSQIGYTF.

This clonotype appeared a few times. The gene calls are TRBV19 and TRBJ1-1, with D unclear. The CDR3 length is 13 residues. The germline V gene encodes CDR1 LNHDA and CDR2 SQIVND (reference sequence). V was pared by 3 bases and J by 0 bases, with 5 bases between. CDR3 coding DNA: TGTGCCAGTAGTATTGTGCTGAACACTGAAGCTTTCTTT. Translating it yields CASSIVLNTEAFF.

In this sample, this clonotype turned up a few times. The chain has TRBV19 and TRBJ1-2, with D tentatively TRBD1 (5 bases). Trimming removed 4 bases from V and 4 bases from J, with 16 bases in between. The CDR3 length is 15 residues. Looked up from germline, CDR1 is LNHDA and CDR2 is SQIVND (reference sequence). This CDR3 is CASSNDLDSPYGYTF. CDR3 nucleotide sequence: TGTGCCAGTAGTAACGACCTTGACAGTCCCTATGGCTACACCTTC.

In this sample, this clonotype turned up many times. The V and J genes are TRBV5-1 and TRBJ1-1; D ambiguous. The germline V gene has CDR1 SGHRS and CDR2 YFSETQ. V was clipped by 0 bases and J by 4 bases, with 10 bases between them. The CDR3 is made up of 14 amino acids. The CDR3 protein is CASSLEGLSTEAFF. The CDR3, as DNA: TGCGCCAGCAGCTTGGAGGGTTTAAGCACTGAAGCTTTCTTT.

This rearrangement joins TRBV20-1 to TRBJ2-7; D remains unclear. V dropped 6 bases and J dropped 0 bases, with 18 bases sitting between them. This CDR3 comprises 15 residues. The germline V gene has CDR1 DFQATT and CDR2 SNEGSKA (reference sequence). CDR3 sequence: CSATPQGVFSYEQYF. The CDR3 DNA reads as TGCAGTGCGACACCTCAAGGTGTTTTCTCCTACGAGCAGTACTTC.

The CDR3 reads CASSWSGRGTGELFF. The CDR3, as DNA: TGTGCCAGCAGTTGGAGCGGGAGAGGGACCGGGGAGCTGTTTTTT. The chain has TRBV27 and TRBJ2-2, with TRBD2 identical over 8 bases. Germline loops: CDR1 MNHEY, CDR2 SMNVEV (reference sequence). J gave up 5 bases and V 4 bases, and 6 bases lay outside the gene matches. The CDR3 totals 15 residues.

This clonotype was picked up a small number of times. V and J are TRBV28 and TRBJ2-4, with D uncertain. There are 15 residues in the CDR3. CDR1 is MDHEN, CDR2 SYDVKM, per germline. Trimming took 3 bases from V and 0 from J, leaving 9 bases between them. The CDR3 here is CASSFHGLAKNIQYF. CDR3 coding DNA: TGTGCCAGCAGTTTTCACGGTCTAGCCAAAAACATTCAGTACTTC.

This clonotype was observed a handful of times. The chain employs TRBV20-1 and TRBJ2-3; D uncertain. This CDR3 is built from 12 residues. Germline assignment: CDR1 DFQATT and CDR2 SNEGSKA (reference sequence). The V and J ends lost 5 bases and 1 base respectively, with 7 bases between them. The DNA of the CDR3 is TGCAGTGCTGGGCTCGGCACAGATACGCAGTATTTT. Amino acid sequence: CSAGLGTDTQYF.

The gene calls are TRBV4-1 and TRBJ1-1, with D possibly TRBD1 on 6 matching bases. Trimming stripped 1 base from V and 0 bases from J, with 15 bases between. This CDR3 has 17 amino acids. The germline CDR1 and CDR2 sequences are MGHRA and YSYEKL. CDR3 region: CASSQGYPGHLNTEAFF. The CDR3, as DNA: TGCGCCAGCAGCCAAGGTTACCCGGGACACCTGAACACTGAAGCTTTCTTT.

This clonotype came up many times. The rearrangement uses TRBV21-1 and TRBJ1-1. TRBV21-1 is recorded as a pseudogene. The CDR3 extends over 13 amino acids. CDR3 in DNA: TGTGCCAGCCGAAAGCCAGGGAACACTGAAGCTTTCTTT. Its translation: CASRKPGNTEAFF.

The rearrangement links TRBV18 to TRBJ2-7; 12 bases are a match to TRBD1. In germline, CDR1 is KGHSH, CDR2 LQKENI. The CDR3 runs 15 residues. Trimming at V came to 5 bases and at J to 7 bases, leaving 9 bases not matched to a gene. CDR3 nucleotides: TGTGCCAGCTCAACCCTGGGACAGGGGGCTGGGGAGCAGTACTTC. It specifies CASSTLGQGAGEQYF.

This clonotype occurred a few times. The chain couples TRBV28 to TRBJ2-7, with 8 bases matching TRBD1. The CDR3 is made up of 17 amino acids. The V and J ends lost 1 base and 1 base, in that order; junction bases with no gene match: 9. CDR1 and CDR2 from the germline V gene are MDHEN and SYDVKM. The CDR3 here is CASSLLFAGGQSYEQYF. The DNA of the CDR3 is TGTGCCAGCAGTTTATTATTTGCAGGGGGCCAGTCCTACGAGCAGTACTTC. Supplemented by reference TRBV28 and TRBJ2-7, the full variable domain reads DVKVTQSSRYLVKRTGEKVFLECVQDMDHENMFWYRQDPGLGLRLIYFSYDVKMKEKGDIPEGYSVSREKKERFSLILESASTNQTSMYLCASSLLFAGGQSYEQYFGPGTRLTVT.

The CDR3 DNA follows: TGTGCCAGCAGCTTATCACAGGGTGGATACGAGCAGTACTTC. This translates into CASSLSQGGYEQYF. The rearrangement uses TRBV7-8 and TRBJ2-7; a possible D gene is TRBD1 (6 bases). The V and J ends lost 2 bases and 4 bases respectively, with 12 bases between them. The CDR3 has 14 amino acids. Germline CDR1 SGHVS, CDR2 FQNEAQ.

This clonotype was detected ten times or more. The genes are TRBV4-3 and TRBJ2-1; 8 nucleotides match TRBD2. V was clipped by 0 bases and J by 4 bases; unmatched bases: 11. CDR1 and CDR2 from the germline V gene are LGHNA and YSLEER. There are 18 residues in the CDR3. This chain's CDR3 is CASSQEYGGGIFYNEQFF. The CDR3 DNA reads TGCGCCAGCAGCCAAGAATATGGCGGGGGGATATTTTACAATGAGCAGTTCTTC.

This chain connects TRBV29-1 to TRBJ2-5; perhaps D is TRBD1 or TRBD2 (5 bases each). The CDR3 sequence is 13 residues long. The germline gives CDR1 SQVTM, CDR2 ANQGSEA. With 3 bases removed from V and 5 bases from J, the gap between germline ends came to 13 bases. The CDR3 DNA reads TGCAGCGTTGAGGACACCCGAGGGGAGACCCAGTACTTC. Its translation: CSVEDTRGETQYF.

Many counts were recorded for this clonotype. J is TRBJ1-2 and V is TRBV7-2, with D unresolved. Germline-derived CDR1 and CDR2 are SGHTA and FQGNSA. The germline V and J ends were trimmed by 2 bases and 5 bases, with 9 bases remaining between them. This CDR3 is 13 amino acids long. CDR3 residues: CASSLQQLYGYTF. In DNA, the CDR3 is TGTGCCAGCAGCTTACAACAGCTATATGGCTACACCTTC.

The chain couples TRBV5-4 to TRBJ1-1; weak D call: TRBD1 (5 bases). V was pared by 4 bases and J by 4 bases, with 17 bases between. This CDR3 has 15 residues. Germline V gene lookup returns CDR1 SGHNT and CDR2 YYREEE (reference sequence). In nucleotides, the CDR3 is TGTGCCAGCAGCCTTCAGGGCGGATGGGGCACTGAAGCTTTCTTT. Residues: CASSLQGGWGTEAFF.

The chain couples TRBV7-2 to TRBJ1-2; D is unresolved. The CDR3 extends over 13 amino acids. Germline lookup yields CDR1 SGHTA and CDR2 FQGNSA. V gave up 2 bases and J gave up 8 bases, with 12 bases separating them. The CDR3 sequence is CASSLSHSKGYTF. DNA for the CDR3: TGTGCCAGCAGCTTATCCCATTCTAAAGGCTACACCTTC.

This clonotype was detected a few times. The CDR3 sequence is CSARDNRGQADDTEAFF. The CDR3 nucleotides are TGCAGTGCTAGAGATAACAGGGGGCAGGCGGACGACACTGAAGCTTTCTTT. This chain uses TRBV20-1 with TRBJ1-1, with 9 positions matching TRBD1. J lost 3 bases, V lost 0 bases, and 11 bases had no gene match. The CDR3 spans 17 residues. In germline, CDR1 is DFQATT, CDR2 SNEGSKA (reference sequence).